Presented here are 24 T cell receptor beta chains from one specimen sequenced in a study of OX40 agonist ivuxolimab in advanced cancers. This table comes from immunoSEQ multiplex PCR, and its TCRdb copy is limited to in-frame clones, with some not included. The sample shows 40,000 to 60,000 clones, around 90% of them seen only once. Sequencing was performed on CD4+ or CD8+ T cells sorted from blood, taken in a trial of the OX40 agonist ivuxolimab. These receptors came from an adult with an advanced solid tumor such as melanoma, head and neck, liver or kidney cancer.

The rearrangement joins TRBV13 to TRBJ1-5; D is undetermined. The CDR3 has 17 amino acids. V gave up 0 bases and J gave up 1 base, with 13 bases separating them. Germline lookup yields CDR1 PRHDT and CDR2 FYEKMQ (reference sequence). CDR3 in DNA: TGTGCCAGCAGCTTAGGCGGATTGGGAGGAAGCAATCAGCCCCAGCATTTT. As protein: CASSLGGLGGSNQPQHF.

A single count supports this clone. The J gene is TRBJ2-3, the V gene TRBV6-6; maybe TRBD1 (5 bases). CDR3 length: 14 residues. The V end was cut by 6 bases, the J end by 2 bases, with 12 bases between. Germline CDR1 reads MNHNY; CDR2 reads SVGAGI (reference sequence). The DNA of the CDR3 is TGTGCCAGCAGCCCGGACATCCTCACAGATACGCAGTATTTT. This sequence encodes CASSPDILTDTQYF.

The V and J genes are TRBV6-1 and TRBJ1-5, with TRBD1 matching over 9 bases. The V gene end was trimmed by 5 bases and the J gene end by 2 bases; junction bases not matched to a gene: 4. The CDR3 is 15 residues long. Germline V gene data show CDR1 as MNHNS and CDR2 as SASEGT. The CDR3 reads CASSPTGGGNQPQHF. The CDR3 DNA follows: TGTGCCAGCAGTCCGACAGGGGGAGGCAATCAGCCCCAGCATTTT.

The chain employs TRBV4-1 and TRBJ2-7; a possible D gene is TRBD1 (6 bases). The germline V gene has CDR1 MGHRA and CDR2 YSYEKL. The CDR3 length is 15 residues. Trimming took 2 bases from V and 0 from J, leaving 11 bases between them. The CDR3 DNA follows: TGCGCCAGCAGCCAATCGAGGGGGAGCTCCTACGAGCAGTACGTC. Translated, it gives CASSQSRGSSYEQYV.

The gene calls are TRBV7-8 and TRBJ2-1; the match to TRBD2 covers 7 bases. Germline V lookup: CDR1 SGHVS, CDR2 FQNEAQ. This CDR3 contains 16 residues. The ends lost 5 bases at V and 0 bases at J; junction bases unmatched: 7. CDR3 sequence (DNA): TGTGCCAGCAGCCTCCTAGCGGTTGGCTCCTACAATGAGCAGTTCTTC. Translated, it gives CASSLLAVGSYNEQFF.

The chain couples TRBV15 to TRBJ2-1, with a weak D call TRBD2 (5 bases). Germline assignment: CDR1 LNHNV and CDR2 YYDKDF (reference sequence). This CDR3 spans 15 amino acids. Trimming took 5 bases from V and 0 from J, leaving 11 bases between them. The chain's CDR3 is CATSPTRSSYNEQFF. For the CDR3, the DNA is TGTGCCACCAGCCCTACTAGGAGCTCCTACAATGAGCAGTTCTTC.

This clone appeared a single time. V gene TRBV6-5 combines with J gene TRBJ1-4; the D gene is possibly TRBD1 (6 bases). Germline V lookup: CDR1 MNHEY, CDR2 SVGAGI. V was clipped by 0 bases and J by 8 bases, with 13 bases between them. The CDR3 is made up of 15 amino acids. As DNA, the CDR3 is TGTGCCAGCAGTTACTCCCGGACAGCCTTAGAAAAACTGTTTTTT. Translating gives CASSYSRTALEKLFF.

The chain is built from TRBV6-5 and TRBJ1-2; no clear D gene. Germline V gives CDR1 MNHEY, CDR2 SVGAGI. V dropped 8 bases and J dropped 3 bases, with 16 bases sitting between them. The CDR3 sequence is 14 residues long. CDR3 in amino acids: CASRLAPRDYGYTF. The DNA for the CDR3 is TGTGCCAGCCGATTGGCCCCGCGGGACTATGGCTACACCTTC.

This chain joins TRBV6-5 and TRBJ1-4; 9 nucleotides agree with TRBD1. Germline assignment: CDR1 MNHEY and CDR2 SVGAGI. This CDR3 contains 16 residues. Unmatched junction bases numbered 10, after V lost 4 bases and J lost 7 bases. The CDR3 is CASSSLPGQGGEKLFF. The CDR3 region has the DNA TGTGCCAGCAGTTCCCTCCCGGGACAGGGCGGTGAAAAACTGTTTTTT.

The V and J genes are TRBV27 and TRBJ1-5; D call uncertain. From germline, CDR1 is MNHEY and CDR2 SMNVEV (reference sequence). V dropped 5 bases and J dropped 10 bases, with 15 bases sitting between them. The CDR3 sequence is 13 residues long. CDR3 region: CASSPGFYEPQHF. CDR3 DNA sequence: TGTGCCAGCAGTCCCGGGTTTTATGAACCCCAGCATTTT.

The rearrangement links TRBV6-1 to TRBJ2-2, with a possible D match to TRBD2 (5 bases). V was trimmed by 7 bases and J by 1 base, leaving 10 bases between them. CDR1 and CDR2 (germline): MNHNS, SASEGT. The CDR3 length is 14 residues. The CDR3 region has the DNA TGTGCCAGCACTGAGGGCGTGAACACCGGGGAGCTGTTTTTT. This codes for CASTEGVNTGELFF.

The CDR3 bases are TGCGCCAGCAGCTTGGACGCAGCCTACGAGCAGTACTTC. It yields the protein CASSLDAAYEQYF. The genes are TRBV5-1 and TRBJ2-7; D gene ambiguous. This CDR3 contains 13 residues. Germline CDR1 SGHRS, CDR2 YFSETQ. V was shortened by 0 bases and J by 2 bases, with 6 bases between the two germline ends.

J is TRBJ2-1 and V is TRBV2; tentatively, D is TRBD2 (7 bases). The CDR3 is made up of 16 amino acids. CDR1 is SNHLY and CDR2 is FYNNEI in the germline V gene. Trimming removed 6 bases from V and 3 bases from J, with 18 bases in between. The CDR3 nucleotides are TGTGCCAGCAGCGATCAGGGGCGGGGGCTCTACAATGAGCAGTTCTTC. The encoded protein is CASSDQGRGLYNEQFF.

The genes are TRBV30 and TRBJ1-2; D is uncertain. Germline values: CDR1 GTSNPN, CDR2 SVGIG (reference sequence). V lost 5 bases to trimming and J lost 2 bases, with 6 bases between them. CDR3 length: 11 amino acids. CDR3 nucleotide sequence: TGTGCCTGGCTGGAGAACTATGGCTACACCTTC. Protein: CAWLENYGYTF.

CDR3 nucleotide sequence: TGTGCCAGCACCGAAGATCGCAATCAGCCCCAGCATTTT. Protein product: CASTEDRNQPQHF. This chain joins TRBV2 and TRBJ1-5; D is unclear. The CDR3 totals 13 residues. Trimming took 7 bases from V and 2 from J, leaving 9 bases between them. Germline lookup yields CDR1 SNHLY and CDR2 FYNNEI.

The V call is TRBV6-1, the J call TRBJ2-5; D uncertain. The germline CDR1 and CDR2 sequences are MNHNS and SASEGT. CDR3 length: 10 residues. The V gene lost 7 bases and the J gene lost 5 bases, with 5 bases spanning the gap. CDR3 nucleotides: TGTGCCAGCAAGGCGGAGACCCAGTACTTC. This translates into CASKAETQYF.

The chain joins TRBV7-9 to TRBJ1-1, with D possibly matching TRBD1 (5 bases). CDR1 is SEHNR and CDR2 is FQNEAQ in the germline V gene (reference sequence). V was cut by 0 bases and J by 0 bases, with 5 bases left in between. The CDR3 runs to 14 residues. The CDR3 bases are TGTGCCAGCAGCTTAGCGGGGGTGAACACTGAAGCTTTCTTT. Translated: CASSLAGVNTEAFF.

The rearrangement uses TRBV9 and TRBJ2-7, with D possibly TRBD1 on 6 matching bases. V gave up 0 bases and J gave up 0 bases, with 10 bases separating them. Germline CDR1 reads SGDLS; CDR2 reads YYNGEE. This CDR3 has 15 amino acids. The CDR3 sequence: CASSVEGGSSYEQYF. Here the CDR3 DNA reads TGTGCCAGCAGCGTAGAAGGGGGATCCTCCTACGAGCAGTACTTC.

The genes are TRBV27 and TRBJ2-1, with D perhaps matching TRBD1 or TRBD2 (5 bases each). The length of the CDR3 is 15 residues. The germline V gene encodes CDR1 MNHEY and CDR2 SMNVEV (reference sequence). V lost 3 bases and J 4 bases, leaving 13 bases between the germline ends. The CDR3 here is CASSLIGGGYNEQFF. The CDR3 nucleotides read TGTGCCAGCAGTTTGATCGGTGGGGGTTACAATGAGCAGTTCTTC.

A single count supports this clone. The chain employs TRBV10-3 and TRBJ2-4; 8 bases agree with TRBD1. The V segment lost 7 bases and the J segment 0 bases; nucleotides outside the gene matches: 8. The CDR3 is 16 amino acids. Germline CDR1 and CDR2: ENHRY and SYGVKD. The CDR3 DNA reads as TGTGCCATCAACTTACAGGGGGGAGTAGCCAAAAACATTCAGTACTTC. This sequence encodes CAINLQGGVAKNIQYF.

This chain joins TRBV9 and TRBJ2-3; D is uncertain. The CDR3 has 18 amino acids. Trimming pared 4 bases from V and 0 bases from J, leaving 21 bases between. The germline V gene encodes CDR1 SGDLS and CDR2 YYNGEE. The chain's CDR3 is CASSPDGWLPDSTDTQYF. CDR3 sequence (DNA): TGTGCCAGCAGCCCGGACGGATGGCTGCCAGACAGCACAGATACGCAGTATTTT. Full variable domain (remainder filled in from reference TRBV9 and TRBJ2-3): DSGVTQTPKHLITATGQRVTLRCSPRSGDLSVYWYQQSLDQGLQFLIQYYNGEERAKGNILERFSAQQFPDLHSELNLSSLELGDSALYFCASSPDGWLPDSTDTQYFGPGTRLTVL.

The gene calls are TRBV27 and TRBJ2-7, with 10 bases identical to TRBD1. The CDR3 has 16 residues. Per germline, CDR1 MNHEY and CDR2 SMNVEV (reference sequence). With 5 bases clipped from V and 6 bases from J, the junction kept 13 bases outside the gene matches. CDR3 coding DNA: TGTGCCAGCAGTCCCCTCAGAGACAGGGGGCCGCGCGAGCAGTACTTC. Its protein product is CASSPLRDRGPREQYF.

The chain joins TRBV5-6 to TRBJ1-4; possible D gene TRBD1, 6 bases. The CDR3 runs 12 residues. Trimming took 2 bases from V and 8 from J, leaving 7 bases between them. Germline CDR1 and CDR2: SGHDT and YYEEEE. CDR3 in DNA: TGTGCCAGCAGCTTCCAGGGGGAAAAACTGTTTTTT. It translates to CASSFQGEKLFF.

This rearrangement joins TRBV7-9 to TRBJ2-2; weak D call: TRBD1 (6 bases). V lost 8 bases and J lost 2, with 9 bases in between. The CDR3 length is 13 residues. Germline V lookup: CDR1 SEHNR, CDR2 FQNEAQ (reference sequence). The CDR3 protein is CASGGLNTGELFF. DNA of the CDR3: TGTGCCAGCGGGGGCTTAAACACCGGGGAGCTGTTTTTT.